The rows below give T cell receptor beta chains drawn from one sample of a study of blood T cells in healthy people across ages. TCRdb reprocessed the 5' RACE reads via MiXCR and lists one record per CDR3 protein. In the table there are about 970,000 distinct CDR3 sequences, roughly 51% of which are singletons. The sample comprised blood. These receptors were collected from a woman aged 60-75 years in good health. CDR3s include the opening cysteine and the closing phenylalanine or tryptophan. Each record gives: CDR3 protein, CDR3 DNA, clone size, J gene, V gene, D gene. A D gene is named only where the DNA matches it firmly. The size entry is marked missing in some rows and otherwise reads once, few, many or a size class.

CDR3: CASSLRTSDNEQFF
DNA: TGTGCCAGCAGTTTACGGACTAGTGACAATGAGCAGTTCTTC
size: -
J: TRBJ2-1
V: TRBV12-3/TRBV12-4
D: TRBD2

CDR3: CASSQVVTGGNNEQFF
DNA: TGTGCCAGCAGCCAAGTTGTGACGGGAGGAAACAATGAGCAGTTCTTC
size: -
J: TRBJ2-1
V: TRBV4-2
D: TRBD2

CDR3: CASSLMGQGGGYTF
DNA: TGTGCCAGCAGCTTAATGGGACAGGGAGGAGGCTACACCTTC
size: -
J: TRBJ1-2
V: TRBV7-2
D: TRBD1

CDR3: CSARAGTGTEQYF
DNA: TGCAGTGCTAGAGCCGGGACAGGGACCGAGCAGTACTTC
size: -
J: TRBJ2-7
V: TRBV20-1
D: TRBD1

CDR3: CSAQLGGLYNEQYF
DNA: TGCAGCGCTCAGCTGGGGGGGTTATACAATGAGCAGTACTTC
size: -
J: TRBJ2-7
V: TRBV29-1
D: TRBD2

CDR3: CATSRDGDGKAFF
DNA: TGTGCCACCAGCAGAGATGGTGACGGGAAAGCTTTCTTT
size: -
J: TRBJ1-1
V: TRBV15
D: -

CDR3: CASSWGGDNEQFF
DNA: TGCGCCAGCAGCTGGGGGGGGGACAATGAGCAGTTCTTC
size: -
J: TRBJ2-1
V: TRBV5-1
D: TRBD2

CDR3: CASGGTGSYNEQFF
DNA: TGTGCCAGCGGAGGGACAGGGAGCTACAATGAGCAGTTCTTC
size: -
J: TRBJ2-1
V: TRBV9
D: TRBD1

CDR3: CASSRGGLSDNEQFF
DNA: TGTGCCAGCAGTCGAGGAGGCTTATCCGACAATGAGCAGTTCTTC
size: few
J: TRBJ2-1
V: TRBV7-9
D: -

CDR3: CSVLGLASYNEQFF
DNA: TGCAGCGTTCTCGGACTGGCCTCCTACAATGAGCAGTTCTTC
size: few
J: TRBJ2-1
V: TRBV29-1
D: -

CDR3: CSATLAVGQETQYF
DNA: TGCAGTGCTACTCTAGCGGTGGGGCAAGAGACCCAGTACTTC
size: -
J: TRBJ2-5
V: TRBV20-1
D: TRBD2

CDR3: CSARVRRRYNEQFF
DNA: TGCAGTGCTAGAGTTCGGAGACGGTACAATGAGCAGTTCTTC
size: -
J: TRBJ2-1
V: TRBV20-1
D: -

CDR3: CASTPRADTDTQYF
DNA: TGTGCCAGCACCCCGAGAGCAGACACAGATACGCAGTATTTT
size: -
J: TRBJ2-3
V: TRBV12-3/TRBV12-4
D: -

CDR3: CSVEVASGQPQHF
DNA: TGCAGCGTTGAGGTCGCCTCCGGGCAGCCCCAGCATTTT
size: -
J: TRBJ1-5
V: TRBV29-1
D: -

CDR3: CATSREFNQPQHF
DNA: TGTGCCACCAGCAGAGAATTTAATCAGCCCCAGCATTTT
size: -
J: TRBJ1-5
V: TRBV15
D: -

CDR3: CASSGEPKNIQYF
DNA: TGTGCCAGCAGCGGGGAACCCAAAAACATTCAGTACTTC
size: few
J: TRBJ2-4
V: TRBV5-6
D: -

CDR3: CASSYEGGQAQEAQYF
DNA: TGTGCCAGCAGTTACGAAGGCGGGCAAGCGCAAGAGGCCCAGTACTTC
size: -
J: TRBJ2-5
V: TRBV6-5
D: -

CDR3: CAISESDAGLAKNIQYF
DNA: TGTGCCATCAGTGAGTCGGACGCAGGTTTAGCCAAAAACATTCAGTACTTC
size: -
J: TRBJ2-4
V: TRBV10-3
D: -

CDR3: CATSREARRCF
DNA: TGTGCCACCAGCAGAGAGGCCAGGAGGTGTTTT
size: once
J: TRBJ2-3
V: TRBV15
D: -

CDR3: CSAVSRGGGYTF
DNA: TGCAGCGCCGTATCCAGGGGGGGGGGCTACACCTTC
size: -
J: TRBJ1-2
V: TRBV29-1
D: TRBD1

CDR3: CASSQERGTGGNEKLFF
DNA: TGCGCCAGCAGCCAAGAAAGGGGGACAGGGGGCAATGAAAAACTGTTTTTT
size: once
J: TRBJ1-4
V: TRBV4-3
D: TRBD1

CDR3: CASSLTGAFFDNEQFF
DNA: TGTGCCAGCAGCTTAACGGGGGCTTTCTTCGACAATGAGCAGTTCTTC
size: -
J: TRBJ2-1
V: TRBV7-9
D: -

CDR3: CAWREYYNEQFF
DNA: TGTGCCTGGAGGGAATATTACAATGAGCAGTTCTTC
size: -
J: TRBJ2-1
V: TRBV30
D: -

CDR3: CASSAIGLAEETQYF
DNA: TGTGCCAGCTCAGCTATTGGACTAGCGGAAGAGACCCAGTACTTC
size: few
J: TRBJ2-5
V: TRBV18
D: TRBD2